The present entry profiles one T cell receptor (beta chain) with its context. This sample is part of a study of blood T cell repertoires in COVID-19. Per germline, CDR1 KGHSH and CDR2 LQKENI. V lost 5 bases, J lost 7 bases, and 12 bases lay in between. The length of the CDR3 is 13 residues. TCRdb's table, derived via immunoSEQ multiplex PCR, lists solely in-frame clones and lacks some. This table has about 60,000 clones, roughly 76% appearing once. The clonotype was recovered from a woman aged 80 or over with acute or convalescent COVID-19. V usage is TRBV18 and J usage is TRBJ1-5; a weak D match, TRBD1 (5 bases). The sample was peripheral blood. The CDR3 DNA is TGTGCCAGCTCAGATGGGGGAGGCCAGCCCCAGCATTTT. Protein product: CASSDGGGQPQHF.